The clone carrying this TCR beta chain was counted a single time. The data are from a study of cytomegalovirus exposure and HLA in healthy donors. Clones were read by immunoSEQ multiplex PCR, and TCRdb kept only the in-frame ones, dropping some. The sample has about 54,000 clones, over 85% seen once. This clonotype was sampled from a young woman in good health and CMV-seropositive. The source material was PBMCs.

Written as DNA, the CDR3 is TGTGCCAGCAGGTTAACACAGGGATCGCGCTTGAGCAATCAGCCCCAGCATTTT. It yields the protein CASRLTQGSRLSNQPQHF. The chain is built from TRBV11-2 and TRBJ1-5, with D tentatively TRBD1 (6 bases). CDR3 length equals 18 residues. Trimming left V 6 bases short and J 1 base short, with 22 bases between. Germline V gives CDR1 SGHAT, CDR2 FQNNGV.